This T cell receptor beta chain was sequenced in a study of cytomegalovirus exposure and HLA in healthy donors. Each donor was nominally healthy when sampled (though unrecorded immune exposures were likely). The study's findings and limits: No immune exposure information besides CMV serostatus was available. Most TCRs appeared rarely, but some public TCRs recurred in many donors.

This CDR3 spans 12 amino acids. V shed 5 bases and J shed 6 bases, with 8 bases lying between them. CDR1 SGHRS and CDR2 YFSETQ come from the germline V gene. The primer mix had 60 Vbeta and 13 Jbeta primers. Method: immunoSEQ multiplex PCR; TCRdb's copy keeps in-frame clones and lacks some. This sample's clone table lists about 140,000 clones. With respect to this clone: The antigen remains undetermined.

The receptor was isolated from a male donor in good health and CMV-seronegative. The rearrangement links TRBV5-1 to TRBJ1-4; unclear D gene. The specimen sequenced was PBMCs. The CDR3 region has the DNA TGCGCCAGCAGGGGAGATTATGAAAAACTGTTTTTT. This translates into CASRGDYEKLFF.